A single sample is the source of the 10 T cell receptor beta chains below, sequenced in a study of T cells in Graves' hyperthyroidism and ophthalmopathy. Amplification of TCR beta CDR3 regions was performed using RNA transcripts as template. Researchers ran a first-round RT-PCR on the TCR CDR3 using the HTBI primer set. TCRdb fed the multiplex PCR reads into MiXCR, producing one record per CDR3 protein. The sample includes about 680,000 distinct CDR3 sequences, under 45% seen only once; the top ten take around 30%. Sequencing was carried out using blood. These receptors all come from a woman between 40 and 55 years old with Graves' hyperthyroidism.

As to this clonotype: A much larger clone is a single base away; this may be a read error. The V call is TRBV19, the J call TRBJ2-7; TRBD1 agrees at 11 bases. CDR1 is LNHDA and CDR2 is SQIVND in the germline V gene (reference sequence). The V segment lost 6 bases and the J segment 2 bases; nucleotides outside the gene matches: 6. CDR3 size: 15 residues. The CDR3 loop is CASSGGQGATYEQYF. The CDR3 DNA sequence: TGTGCCAGTAGCGGTGGACAGGGGGCCACCTACGAGCAGTACTTC.

The chain employs TRBV7-2 and TRBJ2-7, with 8 bases identical to TRBD1. The germline CDR1 and CDR2 sequences are SGHTA and FQGNSA. CDR3 length: 14 residues. With 5 bases clipped from V and 5 bases from J, the junction kept 8 bases outside the gene matches. The CDR3 loop reads CASSVWTGFNEQYF. The DNA for the CDR3 is TGTGCCAGCAGCGTATGGACAGGGTTCAACGAGCAGTACTTC. The entire variable domain, with the rest obtained from reference TRBV7-2 and TRBJ2-7, is as follows: GAGVSQSPSNKVTEKGKDVELRCDPISGHTALYWYRQSLGQGLEFLIYFQGNSAPDKSGLPSDRFSAERTGGSVSTLTIQRTQQEDSAVYLCASSVWTGFNEQYFGPGTRLTVT.

The table lists this clonotype with a count of one. The chain uses TRBV9 and TRBJ1-5, with 7 bases lining up with TRBD1. Germline V gene sequence: CDR1 SGDLS, CDR2 YYNGEE. There are 17 residues in the CDR3. The V gene end was trimmed by 5 bases and the J gene end by 0 bases; junction bases not matched to a gene: 11. CDR3 sequence (DNA): TGTGCCAGCAGTGTACCGGGGACAGTGGATAGCAATCAGCCCCAGCATTTT. Translated: CASSVPGTVDSNQPQHF.

This chain joins TRBV19 and TRBJ2-7, with a weak D call TRBD2 (5 bases). V was shortened by 3 bases and J by 3 bases, with 9 bases between the two germline ends. CDR3 length: 13 residues. The germline V gene has CDR1 LNHDA and CDR2 SQIVND (reference sequence). The DNA for the CDR3 is TGTGCCAGTAGTATCGGAGAGGGCTACGAGCAGTACTTC. Its protein product is CASSIGEGYEQYF. Full variable domain (outside the CDR3, taken from reference TRBV19 and TRBJ2-7): DGGITQSPKYLFRKEGQNVTLSCEQNLNHDAMYWYRQDPGQGLRLIYYSQIVNDFQKGDIAEGYSVSREKKESFPLTVTSAQKNPTAFYLCASSIGEGYEQYFGPGTRLTVT.

This clonotype was detected many times. CDR3 loop: CASSWANTEAFF. The CDR3 DNA reads TGCGCCAGCAGTTGGGCAAACACTGAAGCTTTCTTT. The gene calls are TRBV10-1 and TRBJ1-1, with unresolved D. This CDR3 spans 12 amino acids. The germline V and J ends were trimmed by 5 bases and 2 bases, with 6 bases remaining between them. Germline assignment: CDR1 WNHNN and CDR2 SYGVQD (reference sequence).

The chain joins TRBV7-9 to TRBJ2-7; 12 bases line up with TRBD2. The J call may be faulty, since TRBJ2-1 better matches the DNA end. The germline V gene encodes CDR1 SEHNR and CDR2 FQNEAQ (reference sequence). CDR3 length equals 16 residues. The CDR3 reads CASSLALAGGQGEQFF. In DNA form, the CDR3 reads TGTGCCAGCAGCTTAGCGCTAGCGGGAGGGCAGGGTGAGCAGTTCTTC.

This clonotype was seen many times. The chain carries TRBV7-9 and TRBJ1-6; D is unclear. Germline-derived CDR1 and CDR2 are SEHNR and FQNEAQ (reference sequence). The ends were cut back, 4 bases at V and 4 bases at J, with 17 bases in the middle. The CDR3 extends over 17 amino acids. The DNA of the CDR3 is TGTGCCAGCAGCTCAAGCAGCATGGGAGGATATAATTCACCCCTCCACTTT. This gives the protein CASSSSSMGGYNSPLHF. The variable domain in full, completed from reference TRBV7-9 and TRBJ1-6, reads DTGVSQNPRHKITKRGQNVTFRCDPISEHNRLYWYRQTLGQGPEFLTYFQNEAQLEKSRLLSDRFSAERPKGSFSTLEIQRTEQGDSAMYLCASSSSSMGGYNSPLHFGNGTRLTVT.

This clonotype was detected only a few times. The chain employs TRBV9 and TRBJ2-2; D remains unclear. This CDR3 has 12 amino acids. Per germline, CDR1 SGDLS and CDR2 YYNGEE. The ends were cut back, 0 bases at V and 7 bases at J, with 4 bases in the middle. In DNA, the CDR3 is TGTGCCAGCAGCGTAGATGGCGGGGAGCTGTTTTTT. This codes for CASSVDGGELFF.

In this sample, this clonotype turned up many times. The chain carries TRBV11-2 and TRBJ2-7, with 8 nucleotides matching TRBD1. The germline CDR1 and CDR2 sequences are SGHAT and FQNNGV. V lost 3 bases to trimming and J lost 6 bases; unmatched junction nucleotides: 7. CDR3 length: 14 residues. The DNA of the CDR3 is TGTGCCAGCAGCTTCGGACAGGGAGTGACCGAGCAGTACTTC. It is translated as CASSFGQGVTEQYF.

This clonotype was found a few times. The J gene is TRBJ2-6, the V gene TRBV10-3, with D unclear. The germline V and J ends were trimmed by 3 bases and 4 bases, with 10 bases remaining between them. From germline, CDR1 is ENHRY and CDR2 SYGVKD. The CDR3 has 15 amino acids. For the CDR3, the DNA is TGTGCCATCAGTGAACGAGTCGGCGGGGCCAACGTCCTGACTTTC. Encoded protein: CAISERVGGANVLTF.